This T cell receptor (beta chain) was identified during a study of blood T cell repertoires in COVID-19. Study-level background: Spain, Italy and the United States supplied samples that represented acute and convalescent COVID-19. Sample material is recorded as cDNA or gDNA derived from T cells, B-cell-depleted T cells, or PBMCs.

In the original processing: Using reference gene primer amplification, nucleated cell counts were estimated. Clones were sequenced by immunoSEQ multiplex PCR, and TCRdb holds only the in-frame ones, with some missing. The DNA was the basis for D and trimming; V, J and clone size are from that table. The sample has tens of thousands of clones; more than 75% are singletons. CDR1 MDHEN and CDR2 SYDVKM come from the germline V gene. The ends were cut back, 6 bases at V and 4 bases at J, with 12 bases in the middle. The CDR3 runs 13 residues. Source material: peripheral blood. The V and J genes are TRBV28 and TRBJ1-1; D unresolved. The source of this sequence is an older woman with acute or convalescent COVID-19. In DNA form, the CDR3 reads TGTGCCAGCAGGCCCCCTGGGCTCACTGAAGCTTTCTTT. Translated, it gives CASRPPGLTEAFF.